Listed below are T cell receptor beta chains from one sample, sequenced in a study of sequential checkpoint blockade in melanoma. Some clones are missing from TCRdb's copy, which holds only in-frame ones; the method was immunoSEQ multiplex PCR. The profile shows under 20,000 clones, just under 75% of them singletons. Sample: CD8+ T cells sorted from blood (inferred from file names), taken from a patient given nivolumab and ipilimumab in sequence. The receptors were gathered from a human donor with melanoma. Each CDR3 is given with its conserved first and last residue. Fields, in order: V gene, clone size, J gene, D gene, CDR3 DNA, CDR3 protein. D genes are given only for firm matches. Part of the rows lack a size; the others show once, few, many or a class for expanded clones.

V gene: TRBV4-3; clone size: .; J gene: TRBJ2-7; D gene: TRBD1; CDR3 DNA: TGCGCCAGCAGCCAAGTTAGAACAGGGGGCTTCCACGAGCAGTACTTC; CDR3 protein: CASSQVRTGGFHEQYF
V gene: TRBV29-1; clone size: .; J gene: TRBJ1-2; D gene: TRBD1; CDR3 DNA: TGCAGCGTCCCGGGACAGGGGAGTCTATATGGCTACACCTTC; CDR3 protein: CSVPGQGSLYGYTF
V gene: TRBV5-1; clone size: .; J gene: TRBJ2-1; D gene: .; CDR3 DNA: TGCGCCAGCAGCTTAGAAATAGCGATGTACAATGAGCAGTTCTTC; CDR3 protein: CASSLEIAMYNEQFF
V gene: TRBV7-3; clone size: .; J gene: TRBJ2-7; D gene: .; CDR3 DNA: TGTGCCAGCAGCTTAACGGGAGAGGGCCGAATGGAGCAGTACTTC; CDR3 protein: CASSLTGEGRMEQYF
V gene: TRBV6-5; clone size: .; J gene: TRBJ2-7; D gene: TRBD1; CDR3 DNA: TGTGCCAGCAGTTTGACAGGGGTGTCCTACGAGCAGTACTTC; CDR3 protein: CASSLTGVSYEQYF
V gene: TRBV5-4; clone size: .; J gene: TRBJ1-2; D gene: .; CDR3 DNA: TGTGCCAGCAGCTCTCAGTACAGGGACTATGGCTACACCTTC; CDR3 protein: CASSSQYRDYGYTF
V gene: TRBV7-9; clone size: few; J gene: TRBJ2-7; D gene: TRBD1; CDR3 DNA: TGTGCCAGCAGCCCCGGGACAGGGCCCTACGAGCAGTACTTC; CDR3 protein: CASSPGTGPYEQYF
V gene: TRBV5-1; clone size: .; J gene: TRBJ1-1; D gene: .; CDR3 DNA: TGCGCCAGCAGCTTGGCCGGCGGATACACTGAAGCTTTCTTT; CDR3 protein: CASSLAGGYTEAFF
V gene: TRBV5-1; clone size: .; J gene: TRBJ1-4; D gene: .; CDR3 DNA: TGCGCCAGCAGCTTGGGCCCACAGGGTGCAACTAATGAAAAACTGTTTTTT; CDR3 protein: CASSLGPQGATNEKLFF
V gene: TRBV27; clone size: .; J gene: TRBJ1-2; D gene: TRBD1; CDR3 DNA: TGTGCCAGCGGCGGGGCCAGGGGGTGGAGTTTTGGCTACACCTTC; CDR3 protein: CASGGARGWSFGYTF
V gene: TRBV6-1; clone size: once; J gene: TRBJ1-6; D gene: TRBD1; CDR3 DNA: TGTGCCAGCGCAGGGGGCTTCGGATCACCCCTCCACTTT; CDR3 protein: CASAGGFGSPLHF
V gene: TRBV2; clone size: .; J gene: TRBJ2-2; D gene: .; CDR3 DNA: TGTGCCAGCAGCCCCATGTCCCTGGGGGCTCTGGGCACCGGGGAGCTGTTTTTT; CDR3 protein: CASSPMSLGALGTGELFF
V gene: TRBV6-5; clone size: .; J gene: TRBJ2-7; D gene: .; CDR3 DNA: TGTGCCAGCAGCATCCCGGGAGCCTACGAGCAGTACTTC; CDR3 protein: CASSIPGAYEQYF
V gene: TRBV5-4; clone size: .; J gene: TRBJ1-1; D gene: .; CDR3 DNA: TGTGCCAGCAGTCTACCGGGACACCTTGAAGCTTTCTTT; CDR3 protein: CASSLPGHLEAFF
V gene: TRBV19; clone size: .; J gene: TRBJ1-5; D gene: TRBD1; CDR3 DNA: TGTGCCAGTAGTCCAGGACAGGGCGACCTTTTTGACAATCAGCCCCAGCATTTT; CDR3 protein: CASSPGQGDLFDNQPQHF
V gene: TRBV7-9; clone size: .; J gene: TRBJ2-3; D gene: .; CDR3 DNA: TGTGCCAGCAGCTTCCCTAGCGATCTTCCTAGCACAGATACGCAGTATTTT; CDR3 protein: CASSFPSDLPSTDTQYF
V gene: TRBV28; clone size: once; J gene: TRBJ2-5; D gene: TRBD2; CDR3 DNA: TGTGCCAGCAGTGCGGGACTCCTAGCGGGGGGGTACTTC; CDR3 protein: CASSAGLLAGGYF
V gene: TRBV6-5; clone size: few; J gene: TRBJ2-7; D gene: TRBD1; CDR3 DNA: TGTGCCGGCCGGGACAGTGCCTACGAGCAGTACTTC; CDR3 protein: CAGRDSAYEQYF
V gene: TRBV5-4; clone size: once; J gene: TRBJ2-3; D gene: .; CDR3 DNA: TGTGCCAGCAGCTTGGAGAGCTCCCTTGGCACAGATACGCAGTATTTT; CDR3 protein: CASSLESSLGTDTQYF
V gene: TRBV7-9; clone size: few; J gene: TRBJ2-1; D gene: TRBD2; CDR3 DNA: TGTGCCACCACTACCAGACTAGCGGGAGATGAAAATGAGCAGTTCTTC; CDR3 protein: CATTTRLAGDENEQFF
V gene: TRBV19; clone size: .; J gene: TRBJ1-1; D gene: TRBD1; CDR3 DNA: TGTGCCAGTAGTATCGGGACAGGATCCATGAACACTGAAGCTTTCTTT; CDR3 protein: CASSIGTGSMNTEAFF
V gene: TRBV4-1; clone size: once; J gene: TRBJ2-3; D gene: .; CDR3 DNA: TGCGCCAGCAGCCAAGAAGTGGGGAGAACCACAGATACGCAGTATTTT; CDR3 protein: CASSQEVGRTTDTQYF
V gene: TRBV5-1; clone size: .; J gene: TRBJ2-7; D gene: TRBD1; CDR3 DNA: TGCGCCAGCAGCTACGGGACAGGGGGCGTAAACGAGCAGTACTTC; CDR3 protein: CASSYGTGGVNEQYF
V gene: TRBV5-1; clone size: .; J gene: TRBJ2-1; D gene: TRBD2; CDR3 DNA: TGCGCCAGCAGCTTGGAGCGGGGGGGCAAAAATGAGCAGTTCTTC; CDR3 protein: CASSLERGGKNEQFF
V gene: TRBV7-9; clone size: .; J gene: TRBJ2-1; D gene: .; CDR3 DNA: TGTGCCAGCAGCTCCTGGTTGGACACTGAGCAGTTCTTC; CDR3 protein: CASSSWLDTEQFF
V gene: TRBV5-1; clone size: .; J gene: TRBJ2-7; D gene: .; CDR3 DNA: TGCGCCAGCAGTTGGGACACCCCCTACGAGCAGTACTTC; CDR3 protein: CASSWDTPYEQYF
V gene: TRBV7-9; clone size: once; J gene: TRBJ2-7; D gene: .; CDR3 DNA: TGTGCCAGCAGCTTTCAGGGATCTTCCTACGAGCAGTACTTC; CDR3 protein: CASSFQGSSYEQYF
V gene: TRBV7-9; clone size: medium-sized; J gene: TRBJ2-1; D gene: TRBD2; CDR3 DNA: TGTGCCAGCAGCTTATTAACGGGAGGGCCTTGGAATGAGCAGTTCTTC; CDR3 protein: CASSLLTGGPWNEQFF
V gene: TRBV30; clone size: few; J gene: TRBJ1-4; D gene: TRBD1; CDR3 DNA: TGTGCCTGGAGTCCGACTACAGGGGCCACTAATGAAAAACTGTTTTTT; CDR3 protein: CAWSPTTGATNEKLFF
V gene: TRBV30; clone size: .; J gene: TRBJ2-7; D gene: .; CDR3 DNA: TGTGCCTGGAGTGTACCTAGAATGACGGCCTACGAGCAGTACTTC; CDR3 protein: CAWSVPRMTAYEQYF
V gene: TRBV7-9; clone size: .; J gene: TRBJ2-5; D gene: .; CDR3 DNA: TGTGCCAGCAGTGCACGCACAGCAGCCCAAGAGACCCAGTACTTC; CDR3 protein: CASSARTAAQETQYF
V gene: TRBV27; clone size: .; J gene: TRBJ2-7; D gene: TRBD1; CDR3 DNA: TGTGCCAGCAGTTTTCAAGGGACAGCATTCTACGAGCAGTACTTC; CDR3 protein: CASSFQGTAFYEQYF
V gene: TRBV4-1; clone size: once; J gene: TRBJ2-7; D gene: .; CDR3 DNA: TGCGCCAGCAGCCAAGATAATATGGGAGACGAGCAGTACTTC; CDR3 protein: CASSQDNMGDEQYF
V gene: TRBV5-1; clone size: .; J gene: TRBJ1-1; D gene: .; CDR3 DNA: TGCGCCAGCAGCTTGGCCTCAACAAGGAGCACTGAAGCTTTCTTT; CDR3 protein: CASSLASTRSTEAFF
V gene: TRBV5-6; clone size: .; J gene: TRBJ2-1; D gene: TRBD2; CDR3 DNA: TGTGCCAGCAGCTTGGGTAGCGGGAATCGCAATGAGCAGTTCTTC; CDR3 protein: CASSLGSGNRNEQFF
V gene: TRBV27; clone size: .; J gene: TRBJ1-1; D gene: TRBD1; CDR3 DNA: TGTGCCAGCAGTTCCCTACAGGGGATGAACACTGAAGCTTTCTTT; CDR3 protein: CASSSLQGMNTEAFF
V gene: TRBV28; clone size: .; J gene: TRBJ2-1; D gene: .; CDR3 DNA: TGTGCCAGCAGCCCCCTTGCGGGATGGTACAATGAGCAGTTCTTC; CDR3 protein: CASSPLAGWYNEQFF
V gene: TRBV5-6; clone size: .; J gene: TRBJ2-7; D gene: TRBD1; CDR3 DNA: TGTGCCAGCAGCCTGGACGGGACAGGGGGCTACGAGCAGTACTTC; CDR3 protein: CASSLDGTGGYEQYF
V gene: TRBV9; clone size: .; J gene: TRBJ2-7; D gene: .; CDR3 DNA: TGTGCCAGCAGCGTAGGGGTAGGGGTGGGATACGAGCAGTACTTC; CDR3 protein: CASSVGVGVGYEQYF
V gene: TRBV5-1; clone size: .; J gene: TRBJ2-7; D gene: .; CDR3 DNA: TGCGCCAGCAGCTTGACCTCCACCTTGACAGCCTCGAGTCGGGTATACTACGAGCAGTACTTC; CDR3 protein: CASSLTSTLTASSRVYYEQYF
V gene: TRBV27; clone size: .; J gene: TRBJ1-1; D gene: .; CDR3 DNA: TGTGCCAGCAGTTTATCCTGGGGGAGGAGCACTGAAGCTTTCTTT; CDR3 protein: CASSLSWGRSTEAFF
V gene: TRBV28; clone size: .; J gene: TRBJ1-2; D gene: .; CDR3 DNA: TGTGCCAGCAGTTTATCCTACAGTAACTATGGCTACACCTTC; CDR3 protein: CASSLSYSNYGYTF
V gene: TRBV5-1; clone size: .; J gene: TRBJ1-4; D gene: .; CDR3 DNA: TGCGCCAGCAGCTTGTCTGGGGGCTATGAAAAACTGTTTTTT; CDR3 protein: CASSLSGGYEKLFF
V gene: TRBV7-3; clone size: .; J gene: TRBJ1-1; D gene: .; CDR3 DNA: TGTGCCAGCAGCTTATTCGACTACACTGAAGCTTTCTTT; CDR3 protein: CASSLFDYTEAFF
V gene: TRBV9; clone size: .; J gene: TRBJ2-3; D gene: TRBD2; CDR3 DNA: TGTGCCAGCAGCGTGGGACTAGCGGGGGTAGAGGGCACAGATACGCAGTATTTT; CDR3 protein: CASSVGLAGVEGTDTQYF
V gene: TRBV28; clone size: few; J gene: TRBJ1-1; D gene: .; CDR3 DNA: TGTGCCACCCACGTCGCAGGGACTGAAGCTTTCTTT; CDR3 protein: CATHVAGTEAFF
V gene: TRBV28; clone size: .; J gene: TRBJ2-7; D gene: .; CDR3 DNA: TGTGCCAGCATTTCGGTGATCCGGGACACCAACTCCTACGAGCAGTACTTC; CDR3 protein: CASISVIRDTNSYEQYF
V gene: TRBV6-4; clone size: .; J gene: TRBJ2-2; D gene: .; CDR3 DNA: TGTGCCAGCAGTCCCCTAGAGGGGGACACCGGGGAGCTGTTTTTT; CDR3 protein: CASSPLEGDTGELFF
V gene: TRBV28; clone size: .; J gene: TRBJ2-5; D gene: TRBD1; CDR3 DNA: TGTGCCAGCAGTTTAAACAGGGGAGAGACCCAGTACTTC; CDR3 protein: CASSLNRGETQYF
V gene: TRBV6-4; clone size: .; J gene: TRBJ2-1; D gene: .; CDR3 DNA: TGTGCCAGCTCGTTGACAGTCACTCCCCCTTCCAATGAGCAGTTCTTC; CDR3 protein: CASSLTVTPPSNEQFF
V gene: TRBV9; clone size: .; J gene: TRBJ2-1; D gene: TRBD2; CDR3 DNA: TGTGCCAGCAGCGTAGACGGACTAGCGGGAATAAGCTCCTACAATGAGCAGTTCTTC; CDR3 protein: CASSVDGLAGISSYNEQFF
V gene: TRBV6-5; clone size: .; J gene: TRBJ1-1; D gene: TRBD1; CDR3 DNA: TGTGCCAGCACTATTAATAGGCAGGGGGGCACTGAAGCTTTCTTT; CDR3 protein: CASTINRQGGTEAFF
V gene: TRBV19; clone size: .; J gene: TRBJ2-1; D gene: TRBD2; CDR3 DNA: TGTGCCAGTAGTATAGCGGGAGGCCTTTACAATGAGCAGTTCTTC; CDR3 protein: CASSIAGGLYNEQFF
V gene: TRBV9; clone size: .; J gene: TRBJ2-7; D gene: .; CDR3 DNA: TGTGCCAGCAGCGAGACCGGGACTGGGGAGCAGTACTTC; CDR3 protein: CASSETGTGEQYF